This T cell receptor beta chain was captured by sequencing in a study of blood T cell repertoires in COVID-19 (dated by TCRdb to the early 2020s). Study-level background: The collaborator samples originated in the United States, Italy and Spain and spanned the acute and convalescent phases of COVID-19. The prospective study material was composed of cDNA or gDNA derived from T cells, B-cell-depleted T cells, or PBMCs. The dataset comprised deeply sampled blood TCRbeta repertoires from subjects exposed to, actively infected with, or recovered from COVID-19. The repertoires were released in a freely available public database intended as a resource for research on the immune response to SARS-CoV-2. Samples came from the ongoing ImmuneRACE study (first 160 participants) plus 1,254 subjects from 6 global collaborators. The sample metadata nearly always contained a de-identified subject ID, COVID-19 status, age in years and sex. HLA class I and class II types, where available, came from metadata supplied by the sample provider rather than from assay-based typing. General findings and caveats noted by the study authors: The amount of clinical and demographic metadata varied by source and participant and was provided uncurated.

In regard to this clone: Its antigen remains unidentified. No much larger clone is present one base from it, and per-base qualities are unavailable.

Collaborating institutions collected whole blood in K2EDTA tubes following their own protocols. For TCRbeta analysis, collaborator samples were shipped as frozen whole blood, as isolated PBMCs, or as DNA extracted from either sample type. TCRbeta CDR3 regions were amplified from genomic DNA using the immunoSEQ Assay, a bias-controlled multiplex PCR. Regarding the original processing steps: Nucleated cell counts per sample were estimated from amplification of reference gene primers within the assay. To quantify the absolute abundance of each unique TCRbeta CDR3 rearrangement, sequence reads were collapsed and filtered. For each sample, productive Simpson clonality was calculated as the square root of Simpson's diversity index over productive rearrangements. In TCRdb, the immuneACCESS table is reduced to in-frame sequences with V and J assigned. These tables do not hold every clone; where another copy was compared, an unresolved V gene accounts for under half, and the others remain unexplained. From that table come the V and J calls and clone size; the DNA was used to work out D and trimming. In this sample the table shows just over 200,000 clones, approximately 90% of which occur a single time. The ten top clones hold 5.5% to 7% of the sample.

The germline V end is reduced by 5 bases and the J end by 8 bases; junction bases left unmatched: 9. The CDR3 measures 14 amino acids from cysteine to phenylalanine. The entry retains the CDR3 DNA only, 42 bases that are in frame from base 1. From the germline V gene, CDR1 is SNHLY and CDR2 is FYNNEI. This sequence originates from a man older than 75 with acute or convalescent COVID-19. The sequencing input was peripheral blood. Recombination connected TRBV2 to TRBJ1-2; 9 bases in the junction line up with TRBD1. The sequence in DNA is TGTGCCAGCAGTACCGGGACAGGGTTCTTAGGCTACACCTTC. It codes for CASSTGTGFLGYTF.